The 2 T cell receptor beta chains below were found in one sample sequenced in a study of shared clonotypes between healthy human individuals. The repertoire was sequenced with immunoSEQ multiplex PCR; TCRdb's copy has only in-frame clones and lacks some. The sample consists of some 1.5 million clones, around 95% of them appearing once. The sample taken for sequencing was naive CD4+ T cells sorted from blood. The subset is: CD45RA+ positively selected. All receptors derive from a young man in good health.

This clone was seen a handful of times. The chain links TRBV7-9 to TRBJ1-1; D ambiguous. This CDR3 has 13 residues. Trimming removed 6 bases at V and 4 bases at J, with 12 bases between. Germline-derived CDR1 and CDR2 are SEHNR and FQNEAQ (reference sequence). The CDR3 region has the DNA TGTGCCAGCAGGAGAAGGGTCGGCACTGAAGCTTTCTTT. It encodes CASRRRVGTEAFF.

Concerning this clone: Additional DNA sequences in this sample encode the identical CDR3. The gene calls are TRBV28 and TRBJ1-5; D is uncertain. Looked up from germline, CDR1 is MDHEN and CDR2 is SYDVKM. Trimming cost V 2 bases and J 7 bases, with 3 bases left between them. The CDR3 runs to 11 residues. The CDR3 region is CASSLGQPQHF. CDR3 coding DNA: TGTGCCAGCAGTTTAGGACAGCCCCAGCATTTT.